The table lists the clone carrying this TCR beta chain with a few counts. As for time point: patch test 3, about 24 weeks after DPC sensitization. Treatment given: therapeutic diphenylcyclopropenone sensitization with weekly scalp DPC. Germline V gene sequence: CDR1 DFQATT, CDR2 SNEGSKA (reference sequence). Trimming removed 1 base from V and 4 bases from J, with 10 bases in between. CDR3 length: 13 amino acids. As handled by the study authors: The number of TCRs in each sample had a median of about 96,000 and spanned about 23,224 to 690,600. TCRdb independently ran MiXCR on the RACE reads; one entry per CDR3 protein. TCRdb, not the original authors, processed these V and J calls. The data contain 97,000 or so distinct CDR3 sequences, 27% of them singletons. The sample comes from a study of human T cells and chemical hapten exposure. Across the whole study: The variation in per-sample TCR yields arose mainly from small differences in pooled library volumes.

The sample here was whole blood, taken in connection with sensitization to the hapten diphenylcyclopropenone (DPC). This TCR was sampled from a middle-aged man with alopecia areata. Some clones in this sample may be carry-over from other donors' samples. The chain links TRBV20-1 to TRBJ1-2; no clear D. The CDR3: CSARAEGSYGYTF. The CDR3 DNA reads TGCAGTGCTAGAGCGGAGGGTAGCTATGGCTACACCTTC.